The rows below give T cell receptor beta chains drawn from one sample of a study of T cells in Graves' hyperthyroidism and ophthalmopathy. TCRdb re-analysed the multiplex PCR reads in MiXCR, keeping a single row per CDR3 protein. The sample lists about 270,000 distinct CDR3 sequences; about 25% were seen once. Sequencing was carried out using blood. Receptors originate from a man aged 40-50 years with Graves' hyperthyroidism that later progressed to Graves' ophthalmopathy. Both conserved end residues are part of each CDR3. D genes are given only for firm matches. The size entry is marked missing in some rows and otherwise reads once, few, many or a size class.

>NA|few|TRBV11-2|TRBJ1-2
CASSLVMGAGKDYGYTF
TGTGCCAGCAGCTTAGTCATGGGGGCGGGAAAGGACTATGGCTACACCTTC
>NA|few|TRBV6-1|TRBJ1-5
CASLQGRTVQPQHF
TGTGCCAGCTTGCAGGGTCGCACGGTACAGCCCCAGCATTTT
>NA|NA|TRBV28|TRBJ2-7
CASSLGDKFYEQYF
TGTGCCAGCAGTTTGGGGGACAAATTCTACGAGCAGTACTTC
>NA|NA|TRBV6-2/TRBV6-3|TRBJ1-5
CASRPSGGGNQPQHF
TGTGCCAGCAGACCCAGTGGGGGGGGCAATCAGCCCCAGCATTTT
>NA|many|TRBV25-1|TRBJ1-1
CASTGDGVWSFF
TGTGCCAGCACCGGAGATGGGGTCTGGTCTTTCTTT
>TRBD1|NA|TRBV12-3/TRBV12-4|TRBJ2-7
CASGLVGQGANEQYF
TGTGCCAGCGGTTTAGTGGGACAGGGAGCCAACGAGCAGTACTTC
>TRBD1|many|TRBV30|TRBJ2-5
CAWDRVQETQYF
TGTGCCTGGGACAGGGTCCAAGAGACCCAGTACTTC
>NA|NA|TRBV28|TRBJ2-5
CASSALQETQYF
TGTGCCAGCTCAGCGCTCCAAGAGACCCAGTACTTC
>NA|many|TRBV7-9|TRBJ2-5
CASSLAMGRQETQYF
TGTGCCAGCAGCTTAGCCATGGGACGCCAAGAGACCCAGTACTTC
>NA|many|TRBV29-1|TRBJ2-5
CSVEVQRGETQYF
TGCAGCGTTGAAGTCCAAAGGGGAGAGACCCAGTACTTC
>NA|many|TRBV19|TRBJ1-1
CASSTLRQGKGTEAFF
TGTGCCAGTAGTACCCTCCGGCAGGGAAAGGGGACTGAAGCTTTCTTT
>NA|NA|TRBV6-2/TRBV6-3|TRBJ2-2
CASILGQYTGELFF
TGTGCCAGCATCCTGGGACAATACACCGGGGAGCTGTTTTTT
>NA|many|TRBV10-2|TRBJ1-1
CASSEAGIEAFF
TGCGCCAGCAGCGAGGCAGGGATCGAAGCTTTCTTT
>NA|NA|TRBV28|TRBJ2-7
CASSSSRGDNDEQYF
TGTGCCAGCAGTTCCTCTCGGGGGGACAATGACGAGCAGTACTTC
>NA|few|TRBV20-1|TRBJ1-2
CSANPGIDGYTF
TGCAGTGCCAACCCAGGGATAGATGGCTACACCTTC
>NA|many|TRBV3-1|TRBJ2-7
CASSQGGAGADEQYF
TGTGCCAGCAGCCAGGGAGGAGCAGGTGCTGACGAGCAGTACTTC
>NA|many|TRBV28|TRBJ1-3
CASSRTGSGNTIYF
TGTGCCAGCAGCAGAACAGGGTCTGGAAACACCATATATTTT
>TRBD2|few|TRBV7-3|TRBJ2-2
CASSLTASGTVGELFF
TGTGCCAGCAGCTTAACGGCTAGCGGGACGGTCGGGGAGCTGTTTTTT
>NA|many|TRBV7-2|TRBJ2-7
CASSWGARREQYF
TGTGCCAGCAGCTGGGGGGCTAGACGCGAGCAGTACTTC
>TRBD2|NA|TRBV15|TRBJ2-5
CATSRDRGGETQYF
TGTGCCACCAGCAGAGATAGGGGAGGGGAGACCCAGTACTTC
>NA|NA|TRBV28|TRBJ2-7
CASSDGSGVASYEQYF
TGTGCCAGCAGCGATGGGTCAGGTGTCGCCTCCTACGAGCAGTACTTC
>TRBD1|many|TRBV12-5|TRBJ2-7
CASGRGQGPYEQYF
TGTGCTAGTGGTCGGGGACAGGGGCCCTACGAGCAGTACTTC
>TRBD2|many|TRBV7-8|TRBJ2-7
CASSSRLAGGEQYF
TGTGCCAGCAGCTCCAGACTAGCGGGAGGGGAGCAATACTTC
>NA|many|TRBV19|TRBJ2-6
CAGRQSGANVLTF
TGTGCCGGCCGACAGTCTGGGGCCAACGTCCTGACTTTC
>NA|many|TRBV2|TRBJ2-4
CASSEWSRLAKNIQYF
TGTGCCAGCAGTGAATGGTCGCGGCTAGCCAAAAACATTCAGTACTTC
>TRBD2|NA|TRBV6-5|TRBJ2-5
CASSYPTSGAYQETQYF
TGTGCCAGCAGTTACCCGACTAGCGGAGCGTACCAAGAGACCCAGTACTTC
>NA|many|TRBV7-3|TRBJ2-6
CASTLSGANVLTF
TGTGCCAGCACCCTTTCTGGGGCCAACGTCCTGACTTTC
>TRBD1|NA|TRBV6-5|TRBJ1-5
CASSYLTGGQPQHF
TGTGCCAGCAGTTACCTGACAGGGGGCCAGCCCCAGCATTTT
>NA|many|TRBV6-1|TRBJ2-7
CASTWGGSYYYEQYF
TGTGCCAGCACCTGGGGTGGGAGCTATTACTACGAGCAGTACTTC
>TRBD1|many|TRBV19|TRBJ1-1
CASSTLRTGDGDTEAFF
TGTGCCAGTAGTACACTCCGGACAGGGGACGGGGACACTGAAGCTTTCTTT
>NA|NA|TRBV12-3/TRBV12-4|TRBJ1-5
CASGVWGHQPQHF
TGTGCCAGCGGGGTCTGGGGGCATCAGCCCCAGCATTTT
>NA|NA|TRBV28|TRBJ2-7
CASSLWGPKAWQYF
TGTGCCAGCAGTTTATGGGGGCCCAAGGCTTGGCAGTACTTC
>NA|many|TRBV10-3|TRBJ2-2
CAISEWGSNTGELFF
TGTGCCATCAGTGAGTGGGGGAGTAACACCGGGGAGCTGTTTTTT
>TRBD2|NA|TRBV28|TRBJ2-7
CASSAQRLADYEQYF
TGTGCCAGCAGTGCACAGCGACTAGCGGACTACGAGCAGTACTTC
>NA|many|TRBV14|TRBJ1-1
CASSPLGSRTENTEAFF
TGTGCCAGCAGCCCCCTCGGTAGTCGGACAGAGAACACTGAAGCTTTCTTT
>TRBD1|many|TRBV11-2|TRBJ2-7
CASSSKPGQGAEQYF
TGTGCCAGCAGCTCTAAACCGGGACAGGGAGCCGAGCAGTACTTC
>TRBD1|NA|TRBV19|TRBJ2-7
CATRTGGYGTYEQYF
TGTGCCACCAGGACAGGGGGCTATGGGACCTACGAGCAGTACTTC
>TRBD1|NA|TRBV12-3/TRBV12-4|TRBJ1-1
CASSLQGAGAFF
TGTGCCAGCAGTTTACAGGGGGCGGGGGCTTTCTTT
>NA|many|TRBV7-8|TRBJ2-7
CASSLVIMIGDKNYEQYF
TGTGCCAGCAGCTTAGTTATTATGATTGGGGACAAGAACTACGAGCAGTACTTC
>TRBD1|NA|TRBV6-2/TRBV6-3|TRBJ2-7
CASRGTGNRYEQYF
TGTGCCAGCAGAGGGACAGGGAATAGGTACGAGCAGTACTTC
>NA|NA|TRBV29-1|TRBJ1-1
CSVTTVEAFF
TGCAGCGTTACGACAGTTGAAGCTTTCTTT
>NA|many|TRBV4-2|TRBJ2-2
CASSQDRGGPRELFF
TGTGCCAGCAGCCAAGACCGTGGGGGGCCGAGGGAGCTGTTTTTT
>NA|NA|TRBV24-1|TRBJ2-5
CATSDLDSQETQYF
TGTGCCACCAGTGACCTGGACAGCCAAGAGACCCAGTACTTC
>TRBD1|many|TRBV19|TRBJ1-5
CASRDRAGQPQHF
TGTGCCAGTAGGGACAGGGCCGGTCAGCCCCAGCATTTT
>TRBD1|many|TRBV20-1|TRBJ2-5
CSARAPGQQETQYF
TGCAGTGCTAGAGCCCCGGGACAGCAAGAGACCCAGTACTTC
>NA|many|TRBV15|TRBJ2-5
CATSRVAQETQYF
TGTGCCACCAGCAGAGTGGCGCAAGAGACCCAGTACTTC
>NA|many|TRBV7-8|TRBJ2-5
CASSLSGAGETQYF
TGTGCCAGCAGCTTATCAGGGGCTGGAGAGACCCAGTACTTC
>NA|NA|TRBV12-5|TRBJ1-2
CASGSPVWGYTF
TGTGCTAGTGGTTCCCCGGTGTGGGGCTACACCTTC
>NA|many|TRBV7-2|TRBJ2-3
CASSLDGYSTDTQYF
TGTGCCAGCAGCTTAGACGGGTATAGCACAGATACGCAGTATTTT